Here is one T cell receptor (beta chain) with its context. This clone appeared a few times. Its antigen is still unknown. Nothing much larger sits one base from this clone, and base qualities are not available. TCRbeta CDR3 regions were amplified from genomic DNA using the immunoSEQ Assay, a bias-controlled multiplex PCR. The source study handled its data this way. Within the assay, amplification of reference gene primers was used to estimate how many nucleated cells each sample contained. Sequence reads were collapsed and filtered to measure the absolute abundance of every unique TCRbeta CDR3 rearrangement. For each sample, productive Simpson clonality was calculated as the square root of Simpson's diversity index across productive rearrangements. TCRdb holds this immuneACCESS table with in-frame rearrangements only. Some clones are missing; in checked studies, unresolved V genes explain under half, and the rest has no known cause. The V and J calls and clone size come from that table; D and trimming were worked out from the DNA. Present in this sample are about 180,000 clones, over 75% of which were seen just once. Of the sample, more than 8% is held by the ten largest clones.

The data derive from a study of blood T cell repertoires in COVID-19 (TCRdb year 2020). Study-wide context: Samples covering the acute and convalescent phases of COVID-19 were provided by collaborators in the United States, Italy and Spain. The material from the prospective study consisted of cDNA or gDNA derived from T cells, B-cell-depleted T cells, or PBMCs. The dataset comprised deeply sampled blood TCRbeta repertoires from subjects exposed to, actively infected with, or recovered from COVID-19. The repertoires were released in a freely available public database intended as a resource for research on the immune response to SARS-CoV-2. The samples were drawn from the first 160 participants of the ongoing ImmuneRACE study and from 950 to 1,500 subjects provided by 6 global collaborators. The sample metadata nearly always contained a de-identified subject ID, COVID-19 status, age in years and sex. HLA class I and class II types, where available, came from metadata supplied by the sample provider rather than from assay-based typing.

The CDR3 runs 13 amino acids, cysteine and phenylalanine included. Of all the DNA, just the CDR3 is kept, 39 bases in frame from base 1. The junction carries 13 bases between V and J, which are trimmed by 3 bases and 8 bases respectively. Each collaborating institution followed its own protocols to collect whole blood in K2EDTA tubes. Collaborator samples were shipped for TCRbeta analysis as frozen whole blood, isolated PBMCs, or DNA extracted from either sample type. The full study reports these points: The amount of clinical and demographic metadata varied by source and participant and was provided uncurated.

The chain is encoded by TRBV12-3 or TRBV12-4 joined to TRBJ1-2, with the D gene not confidently named. This sequence was found in a woman older than 75 with acute or convalescent COVID-19. The sample comprised peripheral blood. The CDR3 loop reads CASSLLPYRGYTF. The nucleotides are TGTGCCAGCAGTTTGCTCCCCTATCGGGGCTACACCTTC.